This T cell receptor (beta chain) was sequenced for a study of T cell repertoires in cytomegalovirus infection. The CDR3 is made up of 12 amino acids. V gave up 6 bases and J gave up 0 bases, with 5 bases separating them. CDR1 is SNHLY, CDR2 FYNNEI, per germline. Turning to this clonotype: The antigen remains undetermined.

TCRdb analysed the reads with MiXCR anew, one entry per CDR3 protein. Of approximately 910,000 distinct CDR3 sequences in the sample, less than 40% are singletons; the top ten hold 11% to 15%. The source of this sequence is a human donor in good health (CMV status not recorded). Some clones in this sample may be carry-over from other donors' samples. The J gene is TRBJ2-5, the V gene TRBV2; D remains ambiguous. Sequenced material: cultured CD8+ T cells from PBMCs, taken from culture after CMV antigen stimulation. The CDR3 here is CASRDYQETQYF. The CDR3 region has the DNA TGTGCCAGCAGAGACTACCAAGAGACCCAGTACTTC.